These 25 T cell receptor beta chains came from one sample sequenced in a study of cytomegalovirus exposure and HLA in healthy donors. Here immunoSEQ multiplex PCR was the method, and the copy in TCRdb shows in-frame clones only, minus some. The data contain about 240,000 clones, more than 75% of them seen just once; the ten biggest clones take up about 1.2%. Sequences were obtained from PBMCs. The receptors were gathered from a woman in her twenties or thirties in good health and CMV-seropositive.

J is TRBJ2-2 and V is TRBV14; 7 bases align to TRBD1. Germline V gene data show CDR1 as SGHDN and CDR2 as FVKESK. This CDR3 contains 15 residues. V gave up 5 bases and J gave up 5 bases; unmatched junction bases: 8. This CDR3 reads CASSETGRSTGELFF. The CDR3 DNA reads TGTGCCAGCAGCGAGACAGGGAGATCGACCGGGGAGCTGTTTTTT.

The chain combines TRBV18 with TRBJ2-5; a weak D match, TRBD2 (6 bases). The CDR3 runs 13 residues. Germline loops: CDR1 KGHSH, CDR2 LQKENI. V shed 3 bases and J shed 2 bases, with 7 bases lying between them. CDR3 sequence: CASSPGLQETQYF. DNA of the CDR3: TGTGCCAGCTCACCGGGACTGCAAGAGACCCAGTACTTC.

This clone was seen a single time. The V call is TRBV28, the J call TRBJ1-5; the D gene is possibly TRBD1 (6 bases). V was pared by 5 bases and J by 4 bases, with 12 bases between. The CDR3 is made up of 14 amino acids. Germline loops: CDR1 MDHEN, CDR2 SYDVKM. CDR3 coding DNA: TGTGCCAGCAGTGAGGGACATCTAAATCAGCCCCAGCATTTT. Translating gives CASSEGHLNQPQHF.

The gene calls are TRBV20-1 and TRBJ1-1; 7 nucleotides match TRBD1. Germline V gene lookup returns CDR1 DFQATT and CDR2 SNEGSKA (reference sequence). This CDR3 has 11 amino acids. Trimming removed 5 bases from V and 8 bases from J; junction bases left unmatched: 5. In nucleotides, the CDR3 is TGCAGTGCTGATCCGGGACAGGAAGCTTTCTTT. This codes for CSADPGQEAFF.

This clone was seen once. This chain connects TRBV9 to TRBJ2-2, with TRBD2 as a possible D gene (5 bases). The CDR3 spans 16 residues. Germline V CDR1 and CDR2: SGDLS, YYNGEE. The V and J ends lost 0 bases and 4 bases respectively, with 13 bases between them. This chain's CDR3 is CASSVEVVRATGELFF. The CDR3 nucleotides read TGTGCCAGCAGCGTAGAGGTAGTGAGGGCCACCGGGGAGCTGTTTTTT.

The V call is TRBV4-1, the J call TRBJ2-7; no firm D call. Trimming cost V 3 bases and J 3 bases, with 15 bases left between them. Looked up from germline, CDR1 is MGHRA and CDR2 is YSYEKL. The CDR3 runs to 15 residues. CDR3 sequence: CASSQYERIGYEQYF. The DNA of the CDR3 is TGCGCCAGCAGCCAGTACGAGCGCATAGGCTACGAGCAGTACTTC.

This sequence joins TRBV19 and TRBJ1-5; D perhaps matches TRBD1 (6 bases). CDR1 is LNHDA, CDR2 SQIVND, per germline (reference sequence). V was trimmed by 4 bases and J by 0 bases, leaving 22 bases between them. The CDR3 consists of 19 residues. The DNA for the CDR3 is TGTGCCAGTAGTAACCGGGACACCCGATTCTCTTATAGCAATCAGCCCCAGCATTTT. Translation: CASSNRDTRFSYSNQPQHF.

This chain uses TRBV11-2 with TRBJ1-2; TRBD1 matches at 8 bases. This CDR3 contains 17 residues. Germline CDR1 and CDR2: SGHAT and FQNNGV. The V gene end was trimmed by 3 bases and the J gene end by 4 bases; junction bases not matched to a gene: 13. The chain's CDR3 is CASSFPPGTGQTYGYTF. The CDR3 nucleotides read TGTGCCAGCAGCTTCCCCCCCGGGACAGGTCAGACCTATGGCTACACCTTC. Looking up the rest from reference TRBV11-2 and TRBJ1-2 gives the full variable domain: EAGVAQSPRYKIIEKRQSVAFWCNPISGHATLYWYQQILGQGPKLLIQFQNNGVVDDSQLPKDRFSAERLKGVDSTLKIQPAKLEDSAVYLCASSFPPGTGQTYGYTFGSGTRLTVV.

The rearrangement uses TRBV15 and TRBJ2-3; 7 bases are a match to TRBD1. CDR3 length: 17 amino acids. Looked up from germline, CDR1 is LNHNV and CDR2 is YYDKDF (reference sequence). V gave up 1 base and J gave up 3 bases; unmatched junction bases: 10. This CDR3 reads CATSRGPTGSYTDTQYF. The CDR3 nucleotides read TGTGCCACCAGCAGAGGCCCGACAGGGTCGTATACAGATACGCAGTATTTT.

This chain links TRBV9 with TRBJ1-5; D unresolved. There are 17 residues in the CDR3. Deletions cut 3 bases from V and 0 bases from J, with 16 bases between. Germline V CDR1 and CDR2: SGDLS, YYNGEE. The CDR3 region is CASSATDSGFSNQPQHF. The DNA for the CDR3 is TGTGCCAGCAGCGCCACAGATAGCGGATTTAGCAATCAGCCCCAGCATTTT.

This clone has a single count. The chain links TRBV14 to TRBJ2-7; 10 bases align to TRBD1. The CDR3 contains 15 residues. Losses at the gene ends were 5 bases for V and 4 bases for J; bases not matched to a gene: 8. Germline-derived CDR1 and CDR2 are SGHDN and FVKESK. The CDR3 reads CASSNRDRGIYEQYF. CDR3 sequence (DNA): TGTGCCAGCAGCAACCGGGACAGGGGAATATACGAGCAGTACTTC.

This clone was found once. Other DNA sequences in this specimen translate into the identical CDR3. The rearrangement links TRBV7-2 to TRBJ2-5; no clear D gene. V lost 2 bases and J 5 bases, leaving 6 bases between the germline ends. Germline CDR1 SGHTA, CDR2 FQGNSA. The CDR3 spans 12 residues. This CDR3 is CASSLQRETQYF. Written as DNA, the CDR3 is TGTGCCAGCAGCTTACAGAGGGAGACCCAGTACTTC.

The rearrangement links TRBV7-8 to TRBJ2-1, with 7 bases lining up with TRBD2. Germline CDR1 reads SGHVS; CDR2 reads FQNEAQ. With V trimmed by 0 bases and J by 5 bases, 16 bases remained unmatched. The CDR3 covers 19 residues. Here the CDR3 DNA reads TGTGCCAGCAGCTTAGCGCGGGGACGCGGGAGAGGATTTAACAATGAGCAGTTCTTC. The encoded protein is CASSLARGRGRGFNNEQFF.

This chain connects TRBV30 to TRBJ1-1; a possible D gene is TRBD1 (6 bases). CDR3 size: 14 residues. V was trimmed by 0 bases and J by 1 base, leaving 9 bases between them. Germline CDR1 reads GTSNPN; CDR2 reads SVGIG (reference sequence). Written as DNA, the CDR3 is TGTGCCTGGAGTGTAATCAGGGGGAACACTGAAGCTTTCTTT. Its translation: CAWSVIRGNTEAFF.

This clone has only a few counts. V gene TRBV9 combines with J gene TRBJ2-1; TRBD2 matches at 12 bases. V lost 4 bases to trimming and J lost 4 bases; unmatched junction nucleotides: 3. This CDR3 has 15 amino acids. Looked up from germline, CDR1 is SGDLS and CDR2 is YYNGEE. The CDR3 DNA follows: TGTGCCAGCAGCCTAGCGGGAGGGCAGTACAATGAGCAGTTCTTC. It encodes CASSLAGGQYNEQFF.

This chain uses TRBV6-1 with TRBJ1-1; 7 positions agree with TRBD1. The J segment lost 4 bases and the V segment lost 5 bases, leaving 10 bases of the junction unmatched. The CDR3 is made up of 15 amino acids. The V gene's germline CDR1 is MNHNS and CDR2 SASEGT. The chain's CDR3 is CASSPRQGQGTEAFF. In DNA form, the CDR3 reads TGTGCCAGCAGTCCACGACAGGGTCAGGGCACTGAAGCTTTCTTT.

For the CDR3, the DNA is TGTGCCAGCGAGACTAAGACTAGCGGGACCCCATCCCCCACAGATACGCAGTATTTT. Amino acids: CASETKTSGTPSPTDTQYF. V is TRBV13 and J is TRBJ2-3; 11 bases align to TRBD2. The CDR3 is made up of 19 amino acids. The V gene's germline CDR1 is PRHDT and CDR2 FYEKMQ (reference sequence). Trimming removed 8 bases from V and 2 bases from J; junction bases left unmatched: 18.

The rearrangement links TRBV4-1 to TRBJ2-3, with 9 bases aligning to TRBD2. The CDR3 has 15 residues. V lost 4 bases and J lost 14; bases outside the gene matches: 16. Looked up from germline, CDR1 is MGHRA and CDR2 is YSYEKL. For the CDR3, the DNA is TGCGCCAGCAGCCCGGTCGGGCAGCGGGAGGTCCGGGGGTATTTT. Translation: CASSPVGQREVRGYF.

V usage is TRBV4-1 and J usage is TRBJ2-7, with D possibly being TRBD2 (5 bases). The CDR3 sequence is 15 residues long. V was shortened by 0 bases and J by 6 bases, with 15 bases between the two germline ends. CDR1 MGHRA and CDR2 YSYEKL come from the germline V gene. CDR3 region: CASSQDVGLPGEQYF. The CDR3 nucleotides are TGCGCCAGCAGCCAAGATGTAGGACTCCCCGGCGAGCAGTACTTC.

This sequence joins TRBV27 and TRBJ1-3; 8 bases agree with TRBD1. The CDR3 is made up of 14 amino acids. V trimming: 6 bases; J trimming: 6 bases; junction bases outside the gene matches: 7. Germline assignment: CDR1 MNHEY and CDR2 SMNVEV (reference sequence). CDR3 coding DNA: TGTGCCAGCAGCCCCAGACAGGGGATAAACACCATATATTTT. Its translation: CASSPRQGINTIYF.

This chain uses TRBV28 with TRBJ1-5, with 9 bases identical to TRBD1. Looked up from germline, CDR1 is MDHEN and CDR2 is SYDVKM. The V gene end was trimmed by 4 bases and the J gene end by 6 bases; junction bases not matched to a gene: 4. This CDR3 has 14 residues. CDR3 coding DNA: TGTGCCAGCAGTTCCACAGGGGGCTCTCAGCCCCAGCATTTT. Encoded protein: CASSSTGGSQPQHF.

CDR3 residues: CASSLSNEQFF. CDR3 coding DNA: TGCGCCAGCAGCTTATCGAATGAGCAGTTCTTC. This chain links TRBV5-1 with TRBJ2-1; D call uncertain. The V gene lost 2 bases and the J gene lost 7 bases, with 4 bases spanning the gap. Germline V CDR1 and CDR2: SGHRS, YFSETQ. The CDR3 runs 11 residues.

The chain recombines TRBV9 with TRBJ1-2; weak D call: TRBD1 (5 bases). Germline V gene data show CDR1 as SGDLS and CDR2 as YYNGEE. This CDR3 has 17 residues. V was shortened by 3 bases and J by 11 bases, with 29 bases between the two germline ends. The DNA for the CDR3 is TGTGCCAGCAGCGAACCCGATAAAGACTCAGGGATACGAGGATACACCTTC. This translates into CASSEPDKDSGIRGYTF.

The chain joins TRBV7-3 to TRBJ2-1; no firm D call. The germline V gene has CDR1 SGHTA and CDR2 FQGTGA. V lost 5 bases and J lost 5, with 10 bases in between. The CDR3 totals 13 residues. CDR3 sequence: CASSNYHHNEQFF. The CDR3, as DNA: TGTGCCAGCAGCAACTATCATCACAATGAGCAGTTCTTC.

J is TRBJ2-2 and V is TRBV19; D gene unclear. The V end was cut by 1 base, the J end by 6 bases, with 6 bases between. Germline V gene data show CDR1 as LNHDA and CDR2 as SQIVND (reference sequence). The CDR3 is 13 amino acids. The CDR3 sequence: CASSIVESGELFF. The CDR3 DNA reads TGTGCCAGTAGTATAGTGGAGTCCGGGGAGCTGTTTTTT.